This T cell receptor (beta chain) is drawn from a study of blood T cells in healthy people across ages. After removal of 2 bases from V and 2 bases from J, the junction contained 5 bases not matched to a gene. This CDR3 region has 16 residues. Germline assignment: CDR1 SGHTA and CDR2 FQGNSA. Primers used in a second PCR of roughly 6 to 11 cycles were a sample-barcoded 5' primer and a J-beta primer mix. TCRdb passed the 5' RACE reads through MiXCR, listing each CDR3 protein once. In the table there are 850,000 to 1,000,000 distinct CDR3 sequences, roughly 47% of which are singletons. Sequenced input: blood. This chain connects TRBV7-2 to TRBJ2-3, with 9 bases matching TRBD2. This TCR was recovered from a woman in her sixties or seventies in good health. CDR3 residues: CASSLYASGITDTQYF. Written as DNA, the CDR3 is TGTGCCAGCAGCTTATACGCTAGCGGGATCACAGATACGCAGTATTTT.